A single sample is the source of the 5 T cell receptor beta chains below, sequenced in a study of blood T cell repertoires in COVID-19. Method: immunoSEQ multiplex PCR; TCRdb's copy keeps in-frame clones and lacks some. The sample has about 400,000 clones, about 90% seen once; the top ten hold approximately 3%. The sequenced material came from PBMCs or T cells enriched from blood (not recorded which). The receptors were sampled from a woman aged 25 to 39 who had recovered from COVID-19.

The CDR3 here is CASSQGTGVQETQYF. CDR3 coding DNA: TGTGCCAGCAGCCAAGGAACTGGAGTTCAAGAGACCCAGTACTTC. This chain joins TRBV3-1 (or the pseudogene TRBV3-2) and TRBJ2-5; D unclear. In germline, CDR1 is LGHDT, CDR2 YNNKEL (reference sequence). Between the trimmed V and J ends, which lost 1 base and 2 bases, there was a span of 11 bases. The CDR3 totals 15 residues.

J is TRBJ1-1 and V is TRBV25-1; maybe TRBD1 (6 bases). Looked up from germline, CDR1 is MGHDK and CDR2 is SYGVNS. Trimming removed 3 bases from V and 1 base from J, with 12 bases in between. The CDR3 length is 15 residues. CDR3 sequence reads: CASSDGGGANTEAFF. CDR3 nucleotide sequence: TGTGCCAGCAGTGATGGAGGGGGGGCGAACACTGAAGCTTTCTTT.

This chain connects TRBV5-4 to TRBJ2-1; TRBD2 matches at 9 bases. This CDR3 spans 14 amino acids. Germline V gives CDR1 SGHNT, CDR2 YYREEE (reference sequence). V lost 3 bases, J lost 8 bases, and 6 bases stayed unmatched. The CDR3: CASSSPGLADEQFF. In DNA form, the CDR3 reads TGTGCCAGCAGCTCACCGGGACTAGCAGATGAGCAGTTCTTC.

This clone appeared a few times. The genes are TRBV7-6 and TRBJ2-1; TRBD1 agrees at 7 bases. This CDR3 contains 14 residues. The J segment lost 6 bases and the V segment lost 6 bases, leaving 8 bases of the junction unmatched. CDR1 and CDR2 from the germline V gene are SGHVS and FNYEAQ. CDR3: CASSPPRGPNEQFF. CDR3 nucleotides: TGTGCCAGCAGTCCTCCGAGGGGGCCCAATGAGCAGTTCTTC. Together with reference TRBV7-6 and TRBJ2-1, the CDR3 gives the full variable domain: GAGVSQSPRYKVTKRGQDVALRCDPISGHVSLYWYRQALGQGPEFLTYFNYEAQQDKSGLPNDRFSAERPEGSISTLTIQRTEQRDSAMYRCASSPPRGPNEQFFGPGTRLTVL.

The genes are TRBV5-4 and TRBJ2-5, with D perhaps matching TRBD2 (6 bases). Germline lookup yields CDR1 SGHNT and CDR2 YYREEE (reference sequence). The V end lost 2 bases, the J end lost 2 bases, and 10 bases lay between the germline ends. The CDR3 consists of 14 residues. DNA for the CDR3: TGTGCCAGCAGCTTTTTCGGGGGACAAGAGACCCAGTACTTC. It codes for CASSFFGGQETQYF.